This T cell receptor beta chain was sequenced during a study of cytomegalovirus exposure and HLA in healthy donors. Germline-derived CDR1 and CDR2 are GTSNPN and SVGIG (reference sequence). Trimming stripped 0 bases from V and 2 bases from J, with 7 bases between. The CDR3 runs 13 residues. A word on this clone: As yet, its antigen is unknown.

Study-wide results and limits: Analyses of presence and absence presupposed an approximately uniform sequencing depth across donors. When analyzed later, a missense DCLRE1C variant was found to be linked to TCR beta V- and J-gene trimming.

The PCR ran on 60 Vbeta and 13 Jbeta primers. Clones were sequenced by immunoSEQ multiplex PCR, and TCRdb holds only the in-frame ones, with some missing. The sample table includes about 130,000 clones. The chain carries TRBV30 and TRBJ1-1; D is undetermined. The source of this sequence is a woman aged 40 to 50 in good health and CMV-seropositive. Material: PBMCs. As DNA, the CDR3 is TGTGCCTGGAGTGTGCAGGCCAACACTGAAGCTTTCTTT. Its protein is CAWSVQANTEAFF.